A single sample gave rise to the 16 T cell receptor beta chains below, sequenced in a study of T-cell memory formation after mild COVID-19. MiXCR, applied by TCRdb to the 5' RACE reads, yields one record per CDR3 protein. This repertoire shows 150,000 or so distinct CDR3 sequences, more than 14% found once; its top ten account for around an eighth. Material for sequencing was PBMCs or a T cell subset sorted from them (not recorded which). The receptors originated from an adult woman who had mild COVID-19 (a few samples of this study predate the infection). Cell type and time point are not known.

This clonotype occurred a few times. The V and J genes are TRBV20-1 and TRBJ1-3; D remains ambiguous. With 0 bases removed from V and 4 bases from J, the gap between germline ends came to 16 bases. The CDR3 has 16 amino acids. The germline V gene has CDR1 DFQATT and CDR2 SNEGSKA (reference sequence). CDR3 sequence reads: CSARDILLGKGNTIYF. CDR3 in DNA: TGCAGTGCTAGAGATATCTTGCTGGGAAAAGGAAACACCATATATTTT.

The chain combines TRBV5-1 with TRBJ1-3; 8 positions match TRBD1. Germline values: CDR1 SGHRS, CDR2 YFSETQ. The CDR3 is made up of 16 amino acids. With 1 base clipped from V and 0 bases from J, the junction kept 3 bases outside the gene matches. The CDR3 DNA reads as TGCGCCAGCAGCTTGACGACAGGGGTCTCTGGAAACACCATATATTTT. It codes for CASSLTTGVSGNTIYF.

This chain uses TRBV5-1 with TRBJ2-5, with TRBD1 as a possible D gene (5 bases). Germline loops: CDR1 SGHRS, CDR2 YFSETQ. There are 14 residues in the CDR3. The V gene lost 0 bases and the J gene lost 2 bases, with 8 bases spanning the gap. The CDR3: CASSLVGDQETQYF. The DNA of the CDR3 is TGCGCCAGCAGCTTGGTAGGGGATCAAGAGACCCAGTACTTC.

This clonotype has only a few counts. J is TRBJ2-1 and V is TRBV29-1; 9 bases fit TRBD1. CDR1 and CDR2 from the germline V gene are SQVTM and ANQGSEA. This CDR3 region has 13 residues. With V trimmed by 4 bases and J by 2 bases, 0 bases remained unmatched. CDR3 residues: CSVGDRAYNEQFF. As DNA, the CDR3 is TGCAGCGTTGGGGACAGGGCCTACAATGAGCAGTTCTTC.

The chain links TRBV7-6 to TRBJ2-5; 7 nucleotides line up with TRBD1. The germline V gene has CDR1 SGHVS and CDR2 FNYEAQ. J was trimmed by 3 bases and V by 6 bases; bases with no gene match: 13. The CDR3 contains 16 residues. The CDR3: CASRHGRGSGEETQYF. CDR3 sequence (DNA): TGTGCCAGCAGACACGGCAGGGGGAGTGGGGAAGAGACCCAGTACTTC.

This clonotype was seen only a few times. The chain links TRBV11-2 to TRBJ2-7; D call uncertain. This CDR3 contains 12 residues. Trimming left V 4 bases short and J 4 bases short, with 8 bases between. Germline loops: CDR1 SGHAT, CDR2 FQNNGV. The CDR3 DNA reads as TGTGCCAGCAGCTCCACAGAGTACGAGCAGTACTTC. This translates into CASSSTEYEQYF.

This clonotype was counted only a few times. The V call is TRBV10-3, the J call TRBJ2-1; a weak D match, TRBD1 (5 bases). The germline V gene encodes CDR1 ENHRY and CDR2 SYGVKD. V was pared by 0 bases and J by 4 bases, with 10 bases between. The CDR3 covers 15 residues. In DNA, the CDR3 is TGTGCCATCAGTGAGTCTGAAAACAGGTACAATGAGCAGTTCTTC. As protein: CAISESENRYNEQFF.

The gene calls are TRBV5-1 and TRBJ2-1, with TRBD2 matching over 7 bases. The CDR3 is 14 amino acids. The trim removed 0 bases at V and 9 bases at J, leaving 6 bases unmatched. Germline V gene data show CDR1 as SGHRS and CDR2 as YFSETQ. The CDR3 DNA reads as TGCGCCAGCAGCTTGGGGGACTACGGCGGTGAGCAGTTCTTC. This codes for CASSLGDYGGEQFF.

The chain employs TRBV7-9 and TRBJ1-2, with D unclear. This CDR3 region has 14 residues. V was clipped by 5 bases and J by 2 bases, with 12 bases between them. Germline assignment: CDR1 SEHNR and CDR2 FQNEAQ (reference sequence). CDR3 DNA: TGTGCCAGCAGCCTCCATGGGGTCAACTATGGCTACACCTTC. This codes for CASSLHGVNYGYTF.

In its sample, this clonotype was seen many times. V and J are TRBV7-6 and TRBJ2-2; D not resolved. Trimming pared 7 bases from V and 0 bases from J, leaving 12 bases between. Germline V CDR1 and CDR2: SGHVS, FNYEAQ. The CDR3 runs to 15 residues. The CDR3 is CASIPMDTNTGELFF. CDR3 sequence (DNA): TGTGCCAGCATTCCAATGGATACGAACACCGGGGAGCTGTTTTTT.

This clonotype was seen ten or more times. The J gene is TRBJ1-1, the V gene TRBV5-1; D perhaps matches TRBD1 (5 bases). There are 13 residues in the CDR3. Trimming took off 1 base at V and 1 base at J, with 5 bases between the two ends. Germline V gene lookup returns CDR1 SGHRS and CDR2 YFSETQ. CDR3 sequence (DNA): TGCGCCAGCAGCTTGAGGGGGAACACTGAAGCTTTCTTT. It yields the protein CASSLRGNTEAFF.

The chain couples TRBV3-1 to TRBJ2-1, with 7 bases identical to TRBD2. The CDR3 has 13 amino acids. J lost 15 bases, V lost 1 base, and 9 bases had no gene match. Germline values: CDR1 LGHDT, CDR2 YNNKEL (reference sequence). DNA for the CDR3: TGTGCCAGCAGCCAAGTTCGGGGCGGGAGTTGGTTCTTC. Translation gives CASSQVRGGSWFF.

The chain is built from TRBV12-3 or TRBV12-4 and TRBJ2-3; tentative D call: TRBD2 (5 bases). The V gene lost 10 bases and the J gene lost 1 base, with 21 bases spanning the gap. The CDR3 spans 16 residues. CDR3 sequence reads: CATMIAGDSGTDTQYF. The DNA for the CDR3 is TGTGCCACGATGATCGCTGGGGATAGCGGCACAGATACGCAGTATTTT.

The chain has TRBV6-2 or TRBV6-3 and TRBJ1-4; D gene ambiguous. Per germline, CDR1 MNHEY and CDR2 SVGEGT. Trimming removed 0 bases from V and 8 bases from J, with 13 bases in between. The CDR3 spans 15 residues. The CDR3 DNA reads TGTGCCAGCAGTTACTCGGCCGACCCCATCGAAAAACTGTTTTTT. Translating gives CASSYSADPIEKLFF.

This clonotype has more than one count but fewer than ten. This chain uses TRBV29-1 with TRBJ2-3, with TRBD2 matching over 9 bases. The CDR3 covers 14 residues. The J segment lost 5 bases and the V segment lost 4 bases, leaving 7 bases of the junction unmatched. Germline values: CDR1 SQVTM, CDR2 ANQGSEA. For the CDR3, the DNA is TGCAGCGTTGGCGGGAGGGCCCAGGGAGATACGCAGTATTTT. This sequence encodes CSVGGRAQGDTQYF.

The chain joins TRBV29-1 to TRBJ2-2; 15 bases agree with TRBD2. V shed 6 bases, J shed 5 bases, and the junction held 4 bases outside the gene matches. CDR3 length equals 15 residues. Germline values: CDR1 SQVTM, CDR2 ANQGSEA. The CDR3 is CSVLGTSGRTGELFF. In DNA, the CDR3 is TGCAGCGTCCTGGGGACTAGCGGGAGGACCGGGGAGCTGTTTTTT.